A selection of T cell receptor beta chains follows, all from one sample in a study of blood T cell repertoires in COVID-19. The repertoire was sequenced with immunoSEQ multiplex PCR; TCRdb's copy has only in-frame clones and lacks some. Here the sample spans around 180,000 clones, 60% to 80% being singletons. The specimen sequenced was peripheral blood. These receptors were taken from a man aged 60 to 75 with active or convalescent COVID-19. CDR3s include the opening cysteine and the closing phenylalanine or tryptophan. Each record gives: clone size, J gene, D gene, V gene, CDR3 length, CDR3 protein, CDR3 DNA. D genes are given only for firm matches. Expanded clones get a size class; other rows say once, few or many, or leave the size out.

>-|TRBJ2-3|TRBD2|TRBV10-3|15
CAISDGASGPDTQYF
TGTGCCATCAGTGATGGGGCTAGCGGACCAGATACGCAGTATTTT
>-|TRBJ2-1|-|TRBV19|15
CASSIHYLSYNEQFF
TGTGCCAGTAGTATACACTACCTCTCCTACAATGAGCAGTTCTTC
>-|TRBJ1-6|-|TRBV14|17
CASSQGDRSSYNSPLHF
TGTGCCAGCAGCCAGGGCGACAGGAGCTCCTATAATTCACCCCTCCACTTT
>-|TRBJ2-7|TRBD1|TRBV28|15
CASCPGQGVSYEQYF
TGTGCCAGCTGCCCGGGACAGGGAGTCTCCTACGAGCAGTACTTC
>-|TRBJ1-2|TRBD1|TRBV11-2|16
CASSSLRGQGAYGYTF
TGTGCCAGCAGCTCGTTGCGGGGACAGGGGGCCTATGGCTACACCTTC
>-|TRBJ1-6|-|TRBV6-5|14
CASHRVTANSPLHF
TGTGCCAGCCACAGGGTTACGGCGAACTCACCCCTCCACTTT
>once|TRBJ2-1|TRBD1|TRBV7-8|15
CASSFDRGDYNEQFF
TGTGCCAGCAGCTTCGACAGGGGGGACTACAATGAGCAGTTCTTC
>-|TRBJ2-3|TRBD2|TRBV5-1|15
CASSLGLAYTDTQYF
TGCGCCAGCAGCTTGGGACTAGCCTACACAGATACGCAGTATTTT
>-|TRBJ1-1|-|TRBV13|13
CASSLAGTGEAFF
TGTGCCAGCAGCTTAGCTGGAACAGGAGAAGCTTTCTTT
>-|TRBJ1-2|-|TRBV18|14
CASSPDSSNYGYTF
TGTGCCAGCTCACCAGACAGCTCTAACTATGGCTACACCTTC
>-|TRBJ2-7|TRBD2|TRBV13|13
CASSLFAGDEQYF
TGTGCCAGCAGCTTATTTGCGGGGGACGAGCAGTACTTC
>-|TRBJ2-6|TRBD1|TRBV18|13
CASSPQGVNVLTF
TGTGCCAGCTCGCCGCAGGGGGTCAACGTCCTGACTTTC
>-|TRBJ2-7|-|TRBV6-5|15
CASSSRQDLSYEQYF
TGTGCCAGCAGTTCGCGACAGGACCTCTCCTACGAGCAGTACTTC
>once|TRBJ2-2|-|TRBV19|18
CASSMNLGAGVDTGELFF
TGTGCCAGTAGTATGAATTTAGGGGCAGGGGTGGACACCGGGGAGCTGTTTTTT
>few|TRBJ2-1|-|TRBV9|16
CASSVVDSGWSGEQFF
TGTGCCAGCAGCGTAGTAGACTCAGGGTGGAGCGGGGAGCAGTTCTTC
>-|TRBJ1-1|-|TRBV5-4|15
CASSLEVGARTEAFF
TGTGCCAGCAGCTTGGAAGTAGGGGCGAGGACTGAAGCTTTCTTT
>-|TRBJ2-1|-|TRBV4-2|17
CASSQGHPSARGNEQFF
TGTGCCAGCAGCCAAGGTCATCCTAGCGCTCGAGGGAATGAGCAGTTCTTC
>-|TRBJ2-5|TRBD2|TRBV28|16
CASSFPSGKLQETQYF
TGTGCCAGCAGTTTTCCTAGCGGCAAGCTCCAAGAGACCCAGTACTTC
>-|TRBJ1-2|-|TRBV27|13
CASTSAGNYGYTF
TGTGCCAGCACCTCCGCAGGGAACTATGGCTACACCTTC
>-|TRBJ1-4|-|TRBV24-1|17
CATSDSRGFTRGEKLFF
TGTGCCACCAGTGATTCCCGGGGGTTCACCCGGGGTGAAAAACTGTTTTTT
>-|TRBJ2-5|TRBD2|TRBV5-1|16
CASRMRGGSFGETQYF
TGCGCCAGCAGAATGAGGGGCGGGAGCTTCGGGGAGACCCAGTACTTC
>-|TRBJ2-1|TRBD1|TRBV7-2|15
CASSSFGTGFREQFF
TGTGCCAGCAGCTCTTTCGGGACAGGTTTTAGAGAGCAGTTCTTC